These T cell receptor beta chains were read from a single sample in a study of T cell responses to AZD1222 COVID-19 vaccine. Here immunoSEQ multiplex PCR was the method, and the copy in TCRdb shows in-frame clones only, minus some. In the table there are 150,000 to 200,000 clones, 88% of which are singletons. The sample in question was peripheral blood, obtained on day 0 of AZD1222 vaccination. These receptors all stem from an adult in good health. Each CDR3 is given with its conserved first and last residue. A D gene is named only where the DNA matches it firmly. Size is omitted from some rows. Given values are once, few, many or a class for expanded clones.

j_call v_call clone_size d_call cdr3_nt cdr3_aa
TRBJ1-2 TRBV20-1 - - TGCAGTGCTAGTAGGGACAATGGCTACACCTTC CSASRDNGYTF
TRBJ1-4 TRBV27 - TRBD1 TGTGCCAGCAGTCCCCGGACAGGCCGGGGTAATGAAAAACTGTTTTTT CASSPRTGRGNEKLFF
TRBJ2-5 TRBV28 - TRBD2 TGTGCCAGCAGTTCCTCGGGACTAGGAGTCGGGACCCAGTACTTC CASSSSGLGVGTQYF
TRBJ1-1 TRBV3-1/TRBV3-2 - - TGTGCCAGCAGCCAAGGCGTGAACACTGAAGCTTTCTTT CASSQGVNTEAFF
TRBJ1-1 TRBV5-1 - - TGCGCCAGCAGCTTCAAGGGGCAGAACACTGAAGCTTTCTTT CASSFKGQNTEAFF
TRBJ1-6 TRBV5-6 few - TGTGCCAGCAGCGGAAGGTATTCACCCCTCCACTTT CASSGRYSPLHF
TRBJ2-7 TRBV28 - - TGTGCCAGCAGTTTAACTAGATGGCCCTACGAGCAGTACTTC CASSLTRWPYEQYF
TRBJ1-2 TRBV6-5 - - TGTGCCAGCAGGGAGGGGGGTGGCTACACCTTC CASREGGGYTF
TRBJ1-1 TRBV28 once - TGTGCCATACGAGACAGCATGAACACTGAAGCTTTCTTT CAIRDSMNTEAFF
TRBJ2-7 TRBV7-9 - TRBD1 TGTGCCAGCAGCTCACCCGGGACAGGGCCCTCCTACGAGCAGTACTTC CASSSPGTGPSYEQYF
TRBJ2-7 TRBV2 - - TGTGCCAGCAGCAGAACAGGGATTCACTACGAGCAGTACTTC CASSRTGIHYEQYF
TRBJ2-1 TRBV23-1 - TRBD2 TGCGCCACTTATCAACCGGGACTAGCGAATAATGAGCAGTTCTTC CATYQPGLANNEQFF
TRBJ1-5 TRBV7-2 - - TGTGCCAGCAGCTTAGATTCGGGGTCCAGCAATCAGCCCCAGCATTTT CASSLDSGSSNQPQHF
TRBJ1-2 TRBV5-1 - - TGCGCCAGCAGCGGGGACCTTTATGGCTACACCTTC CASSGDLYGYTF
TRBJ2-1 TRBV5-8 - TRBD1 TGTGCCAGCAGCCTGGGACAGGGTGGGTACAATGAGCAGTTCTTC CASSLGQGGYNEQFF
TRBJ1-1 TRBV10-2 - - TGCCCCCGCCGGAGGGGGGGGAGGATCGACACTGAAGCTTTCTTT CPRRRGGRIDTEAFF
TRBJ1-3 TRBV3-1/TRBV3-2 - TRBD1 TGTGCCAGCAGCCCTCGGACAGGTACGAGTGGAAACACCATATATTTT CASSPRTGTSGNTIYF
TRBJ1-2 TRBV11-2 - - TGTGCCAGCAGCTTGAGGGCCTCCATTAACTATGGCTACACCTTC CASSLRASINYGYTF
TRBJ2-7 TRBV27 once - TGTGCCAGCAGTTTGAGCTGGACGAAGACCTACGAGCAGTACTTC CASSLSWTKTYEQYF
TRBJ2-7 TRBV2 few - TGTGCCAGCAGTACCTGGAGAGGGCAGGACGAGCAGTACTTC CASSTWRGQDEQYF
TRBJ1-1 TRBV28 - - TGTGCCAGCAGTGCCGAAAACACTGAAGCTTTCTTT CASSAENTEAFF
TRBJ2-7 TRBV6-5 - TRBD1 TGTGCCAGCAGTTACGGGACAGGCATCCTCTACGAGCAGTACTTC CASSYGTGILYEQYF
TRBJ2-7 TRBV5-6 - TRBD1 TGTGCCAGCAGCCCACTCGGGACAGCCGGGCCGGGCGAGCAGTACTTC CASSPLGTAGPGEQYF
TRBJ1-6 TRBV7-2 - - TGTGCCAGCAGCTTAGGAACAGGGAATAAATCACCCCTCCACTTT CASSLGTGNKSPLHF
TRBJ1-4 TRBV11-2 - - TGTGCCAGCAGCTTGTCATCCAGTAATGAAAAACTGTTTTTT CASSLSSSNEKLFF
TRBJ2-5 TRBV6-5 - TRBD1 TGTGCCAGCAGTTCACCGGGACAGGGGGAGTCGGCCCAGTACTTC CASSSPGQGESAQYF
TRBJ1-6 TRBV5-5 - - TGTGCCAGCAGCTTGCTCATGAGCTCCTATAATTCACCCCTCCACTTT CASSLLMSSYNSPLHF